This TCR beta chain was sequenced during a study of blood T cell repertoires in COVID-19. At the level of the study: Sources were T cells, B-cell-depleted T cells, or PBMCs; the material itself was cDNA or gDNA.

Germline CDR1 and CDR2: LNHDA and SQIVND (reference sequence). The CDR3 runs to 16 residues. The ends were cut back, 7 bases at V and 6 bases at J, with 24 bases in the middle. Per the original methods: Amplifying reference gene primers gave estimates of nucleated cell counts. TCRdb's table, derived via immunoSEQ multiplex PCR, lists solely in-frame clones and lacks some. V and J calls and clone size follow that table, whereas D and trimming were derived from the DNA. The sample carries 70,000 to 85,000 clones, roughly 87% recorded once. The specimen sequenced was peripheral blood. This clonotype was sampled from a woman in her forties or fifties with active or convalescent COVID-19. J is TRBJ1-1 and V is TRBV19; D remains unclear. CDR3 protein: CASTEYTAVLGAEAFF. In DNA form, the CDR3 reads TGTGCCAGTACCGAGTACACGGCAGTCCTAGGCGCTGAAGCTTTCTTT.